A selection of T cell receptor beta chains follows, all from one sample in a study of blood T cell repertoires in COVID-19. Here immunoSEQ multiplex PCR was the method, and the copy in TCRdb shows in-frame clones only, minus some. The sample yields hundreds of thousands of clones, just over 85% seen once. Source material: PBMCs or T cells enriched from blood (not recorded which). The receptors originated from a man between 40 and 49 years old who had recovered from COVID-19. Each CDR3 is given with its conserved first and last residue. The D gene is left open where the match is weak. A clone size is listed for some rows: how often the clone was seen (once, few, many), or a class if it is expanded.

v_gene: TRBV18; abundance: .; d_gene: .; CDR3aa: CASSPTDYGYTF
v_gene: TRBV6-1; abundance: .; d_gene: .; CDR3aa: CASSDSGKETQYF
v_gene: TRBV6-2/TRBV6-3; abundance: .; d_gene: .; CDR3aa: CASSYGGLNTEAFF
v_gene: TRBV18; abundance: .; d_gene: .; CDR3aa: CASSLIQDAEAFF
v_gene: TRBV6-4; abundance: .; d_gene: .; CDR3aa: CASSSSPSSYNEQFF
v_gene: TRBV7-9; abundance: .; d_gene: .; CDR3aa: CASSPYFSGFNTEAFF
v_gene: TRBV5-6; abundance: once; d_gene: .; CDR3aa: CASSLGTAYGYTF
v_gene: TRBV9; abundance: .; d_gene: .; CDR3aa: CASSVNMNTEAFF
v_gene: TRBV10-3; abundance: .; d_gene: .; CDR3aa: CAISESPGEDTEAFF
v_gene: TRBV7-9; abundance: .; d_gene: .; CDR3aa: CASSSPDSHNQPQHF
v_gene: TRBV6-6; abundance: .; d_gene: .; CDR3aa: CASSVRTAGSYEQYF
v_gene: TRBV2; abundance: .; d_gene: .; CDR3aa: CASSETSSLADTQYF
v_gene: TRBV3-1/TRBV3-2; abundance: .; d_gene: .; CDR3aa: CASSQDRADTQYF
v_gene: TRBV7-2; abundance: .; d_gene: .; CDR3aa: CASSLGAATYEQYF
v_gene: TRBV6-5; abundance: .; d_gene: TRBD1; CDR3aa: CASSRDRDGDYEQYF
v_gene: TRBV7-8; abundance: .; d_gene: .; CDR3aa: CASSSTYEQYF
v_gene: TRBV30; abundance: many; d_gene: TRBD1; CDR3aa: CAWSQRGHSYEQYF
v_gene: TRBV28; abundance: few; d_gene: TRBD1; CDR3aa: CASSSRQGAKLFF
v_gene: TRBV30; abundance: many; d_gene: TRBD1; CDR3aa: CAWSVRTGGYNEQFF
v_gene: TRBV2; abundance: .; d_gene: .; CDR3aa: CASSSRETQYF
v_gene: TRBV28; abundance: .; d_gene: TRBD1; CDR3aa: CASSQGARSNQPQHF
v_gene: TRBV5-1; abundance: .; d_gene: TRBD2; CDR3aa: CASSPSPGDYHNEQFF
v_gene: TRBV6-5; abundance: .; d_gene: .; CDR3aa: CASRTGASTGELFF
v_gene: TRBV2; abundance: .; d_gene: TRBD2; CDR3aa: CASLEGSGGDYEQYF
v_gene: TRBV19; abundance: .; d_gene: .; CDR3aa: CASSMWANTEAFF
v_gene: TRBV29-1; abundance: few; d_gene: .; CDR3aa: CSVFTGGVDGNTIYF
v_gene: TRBV5-1; abundance: .; d_gene: TRBD2; CDR3aa: CASSTGLTASGRLGTQVPQYF
v_gene: TRBV9; abundance: few; d_gene: TRBD1; CDR3aa: CASSQTGDNEKLFF
v_gene: TRBV5-3; abundance: .; d_gene: .; CDR3aa: CAEPGQGNYGYTF
v_gene: TRBV6-4; abundance: .; d_gene: TRBD1; CDR3aa: CASSEEGQAPYGYTF
v_gene: TRBV27; abundance: .; d_gene: .; CDR3aa: CASSLSGRNTEAFF
v_gene: TRBV28; abundance: .; d_gene: .; CDR3aa: CASSAPVLSYEQYF